A single sample is the source of the 8 T cell receptor beta chains below, sequenced in a study of shared clonotypes between healthy human individuals. Sequencing used immunoSEQ multiplex PCR; TCRdb keeps in-frame clones, though not all of them. The sample shows approximately 1.9 million clones, 90% to 95% of them seen only once. Naivety among CD8 cells was defined by CD45RO negativity and positive CCR7 selection, thereby excluding terminally differentiated effector memory CD45RA+ cells. Sequences were obtained from naive CD8+ T cells from PBMCs. All receptors derive from a man between 18 and 35 years old in good health. Some clones in this sample may be carry-over from other donors' samples.

For this clone: Distinct nucleotide sequences in the sample also encode this CDR3. The chain employs TRBV27 and TRBJ2-7, with 11 bases fitting TRBD1. V lost 5 bases, J lost 4 bases, and 10 bases stayed unmatched. The CDR3 contains 16 residues. Germline loops: CDR1 MNHEY, CDR2 SMNVEV (reference sequence). In nucleotides, the CDR3 is TGTGCCAGCAGTCCCCTACGGGACAGGGGGATATACGAGCAGTACTTC. Amino acid sequence: CASSPLRDRGIYEQYF.

V gene TRBV7-9 combines with J gene TRBJ2-7; 7 nucleotides agree with TRBD1. V shed 7 bases, J shed 1 base, and the junction held 7 bases outside the gene matches. The length of the CDR3 is 14 residues. The V gene's germline CDR1 is SEHNR and CDR2 FQNEAQ (reference sequence). CDR3 sequence: CASTRRDRSYEQYF. The CDR3 coding sequence is TGTGCCAGCACCAGACGGGACAGATCCTACGAGCAGTACTTC.

The chain recombines TRBV28 with TRBJ1-1, with a weak D call TRBD1 (5 bases). The CDR3 is 16 residues long. Trimming pared 2 bases from V and 4 bases from J, leaving 17 bases between. Germline V lookup: CDR1 MDHEN, CDR2 SYDVKM. The CDR3 nucleotides read TGTGCCAGCAGTTTAAGGGGATACGGGTATGGCACTGAAGCTTTCTTT. This codes for CASSLRGYGYGTEAFF.

This rearrangement joins TRBV9 to TRBJ2-1; 16 bases map to TRBD2. This CDR3 has 19 residues. Unmatched junction bases numbered 12, after V lost 3 bases and J lost 6 bases. Germline V lookup: CDR1 SGDLS, CDR2 YYNGEE. The chain's CDR3 is CASSGGGTSGRALSNEQFF. The CDR3 nucleotides read TGTGCCAGCAGCGGGGGAGGGACTAGCGGGAGGGCCCTCTCCAATGAGCAGTTCTTC.

The chain couples TRBV29-1 to TRBJ2-1; 12 nucleotides align to TRBD2. Germline trimming cut 3 bases from V and 10 bases from J; bases unmatched to any gene: 7. The germline V gene encodes CDR1 SQVTM and CDR2 ANQGSEA. The CDR3 is 14 amino acids. CDR3 protein: CSVEWTSGTGEQFF. CDR3 coding DNA: TGCAGCGTTGAGTGGACTAGCGGGACTGGAGAGCAGTTCTTC.

The rearrangement uses TRBV27 and TRBJ2-7; the match to TRBD2 covers 10 bases. The V and J ends lost 2 bases and 5 bases, in that order; junction bases with no gene match: 0. The CDR3 is 13 amino acids. Germline CDR1 is MNHEY and CDR2 is SMNVEV (reference sequence). CDR3 nucleotide sequence: TGTGCCAGCAGTTTACTAGCGGGAGACGAGCAGTACTTC. As protein: CASSLLAGDEQYF.

This clone was recorded once. The chain joins TRBV15 to TRBJ2-3; D is undetermined. Germline V gene lookup returns CDR1 LNHNV and CDR2 YYDKDF (reference sequence). V lost 0 bases and J lost 3, with 7 bases in between. This CDR3 is built from 14 residues. DNA of the CDR3: TGTGCCACCAGCAGAGATCAAGGAACAGATACGCAGTATTTT. Amino acids: CATSRDQGTDTQYF. Filled out from reference TRBV15 and TRBJ2-3, the complete variable domain reads DAMVIQNPRYQVTQFGKPVTLSCSQTLNHNVMYWYQQKSSQAPKLLFHYYDKDFNNEADTPDNFQSRRPNTSFCFLDIRSPGLGDTAMYLCATSRDQGTDTQYFGPGTRLTVL.

The chain carries TRBV28 and TRBJ2-3, with TRBD2 matching over 8 bases. The CDR3 extends over 14 amino acids. In germline, CDR1 is MDHEN, CDR2 SYDVKM. J lost 4 bases, V lost 4 bases, and 4 bases had no gene match. CDR3 sequence reads: CASSSRLAPDTQYF. In DNA, the CDR3 is TGTGCCAGCAGTTCGCGACTAGCGCCAGATACGCAGTATTTT.